This is a list of T cell receptor beta chains from one sample in a study of post-analysis software for immune sequencing data. MiXCR, run by TCRdb on the PCR reads, gives a single entry per CDR3 protein. The sample carries some 160,000 distinct CDR3 sequences, around 36% recorded once. Material: blood, obtained after autologous hematopoietic stem cell transplantation. Receptors were obtained from a girl between 10 and 17 years old with multiple sclerosis. The CDR3 runs from the conserved cysteine through the conserved F or W. The order of the fields is CDR3 length, V gene, D gene, clone size, J gene, CDR3 DNA, CDR3 protein. A D gene is named only where the DNA matches it firmly. Size values are once, few and many counts, or a class for expanded clones, and some rows have none.

CDR3 length: 15
V gene: TRBV7-8
D gene: TRBD2
clone size: NA
J gene: TRBJ2-3
CDR3 DNA: TGTGCCAGCAGCTTTAAGCGGGGAGGCACAGATACGCAGTATTTT
CDR3 protein: CASSFKRGGTDTQYF

CDR3 length: 12
V gene: TRBV7-8
D gene: NA
clone size: few
J gene: TRBJ2-3
CDR3 DNA: TGTGCCAGCAGCGCAATTATGGGTACGCAGTATTTT
CDR3 protein: CASSAIMGTQYF

CDR3 length: 13
V gene: TRBV2
D gene: NA
clone size: few
J gene: TRBJ2-7
CDR3 DNA: TGTGCCAGCAGGGAGTGGGAGAGTTCCGAGCAGTACTTC
CDR3 protein: CASREWESSEQYF

CDR3 length: 14
V gene: TRBV7-9
D gene: NA
clone size: NA
J gene: TRBJ1-2
CDR3 DNA: TGTGCCAGCAGCTTTGACAGGACACTAGATGGCTACACCTTC
CDR3 protein: CASSFDRTLDGYTF

CDR3 length: 16
V gene: TRBV27
D gene: NA
clone size: NA
J gene: TRBJ2-3
CDR3 DNA: TGTGCCAGCAGTTTAACTGGCGGGATTAGCACAGATACGCAGTATTTT
CDR3 protein: CASSLTGGISTDTQYF

CDR3 length: 16
V gene: TRBV9
D gene: TRBD1
clone size: many
J gene: TRBJ2-1
CDR3 DNA: TGTGCCAGCAGCGGGGCCTCGGGACAGCAGCTCAATGAGCAGTTCTTC
CDR3 protein: CASSGASGQQLNEQFF

CDR3 length: 15
V gene: TRBV20-1
D gene: TRBD1
clone size: NA
J gene: TRBJ1-2
CDR3 DNA: TGCAGTGCTCGTTTGACCAAGACAGGGCTCTATGGCTACACCTTC
CDR3 protein: CSARLTKTGLYGYTF

CDR3 length: 16
V gene: TRBV4-1
D gene: NA
clone size: NA
J gene: TRBJ1-2
CDR3 DNA: TGCGCCAGCAGCCAAGACGCCCGGACAGTTTACTATGGCTACACCTTC
CDR3 protein: CASSQDARTVYYGYTF

CDR3 length: 15
V gene: TRBV20-1
D gene: NA
clone size: NA
J gene: TRBJ1-5
CDR3 DNA: TGCAGTGCCCTAACCCGGGCCCTGGGGGGTCAGCCCCAGCATTTT
CDR3 protein: CSALTRALGGQPQHF

CDR3 length: 15
V gene: TRBV5-1
D gene: TRBD1
clone size: NA
J gene: TRBJ1-5
CDR3 DNA: TGCGCCAGCAGCTTAGGGACAGGGACTTATCAGCCCCAGCATTTT
CDR3 protein: CASSLGTGTYQPQHF

CDR3 length: 18
V gene: TRBV3-1
D gene: TRBD2
clone size: NA
J gene: TRBJ2-1
CDR3 DNA: TGTGCCAGCAGCCAAGACCCCCGGACTAGTATAAGAGCGTATGAGCAGTTCTTC
CDR3 protein: CASSQDPRTSIRAYEQFF